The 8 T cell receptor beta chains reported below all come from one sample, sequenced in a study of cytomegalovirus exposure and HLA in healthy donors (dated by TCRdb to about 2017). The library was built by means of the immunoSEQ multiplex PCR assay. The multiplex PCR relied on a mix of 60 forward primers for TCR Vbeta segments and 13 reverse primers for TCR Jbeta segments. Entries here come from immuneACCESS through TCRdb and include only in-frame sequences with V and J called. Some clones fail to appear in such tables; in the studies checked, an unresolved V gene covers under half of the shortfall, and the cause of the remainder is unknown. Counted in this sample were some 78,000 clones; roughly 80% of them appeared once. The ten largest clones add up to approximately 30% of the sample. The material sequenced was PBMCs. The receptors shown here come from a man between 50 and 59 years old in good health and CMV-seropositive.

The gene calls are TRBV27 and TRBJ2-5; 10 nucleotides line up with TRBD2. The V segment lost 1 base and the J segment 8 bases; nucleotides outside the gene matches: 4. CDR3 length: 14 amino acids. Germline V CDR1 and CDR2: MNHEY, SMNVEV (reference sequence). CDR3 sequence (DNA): TGTGCCAGCAGTTTATATACTAGCGGGGAAACCCAGTACTTC. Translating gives CASSLYTSGETQYF.

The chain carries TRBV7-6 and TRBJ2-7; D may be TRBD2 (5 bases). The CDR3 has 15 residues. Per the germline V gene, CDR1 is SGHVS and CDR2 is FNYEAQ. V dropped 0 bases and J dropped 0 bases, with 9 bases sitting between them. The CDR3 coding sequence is TGTGCCAGCAGCTTAGCCAGCGGATTCTCCTACGAGCAGTACTTC. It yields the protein CASSLASGFSYEQYF.

The CDR3 region has the DNA TGTGCCAGCAGTTCACAGGGGGCGGCTCGTAGTGAAAAACTGTTTTTT. It codes for CASSSQGAARSEKLFF. The gene calls are TRBV27 and TRBJ1-4; 9 nucleotides align to TRBD1. The CDR3 extends over 16 amino acids. Germline assignment: CDR1 MNHEY and CDR2 SMNVEV (reference sequence). With 4 bases clipped from V and 7 bases from J, the junction kept 10 bases outside the gene matches.

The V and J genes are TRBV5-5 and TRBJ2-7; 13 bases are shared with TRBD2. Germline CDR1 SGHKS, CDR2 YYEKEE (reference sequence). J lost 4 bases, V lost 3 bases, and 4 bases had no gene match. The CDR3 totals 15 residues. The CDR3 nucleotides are TGTGCCAGCAGCTCGGGACTAGCGGGATTGTACGAGCAGTACTTC. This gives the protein CASSSGLAGLYEQYF.

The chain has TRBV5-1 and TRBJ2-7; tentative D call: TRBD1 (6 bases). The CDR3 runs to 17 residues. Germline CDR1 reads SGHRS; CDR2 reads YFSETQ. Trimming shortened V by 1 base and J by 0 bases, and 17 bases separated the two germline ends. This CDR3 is CASSLRFGTTSSYEQYF. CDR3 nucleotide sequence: TGCGCCAGCAGCTTGAGATTTGGGACAACAAGCTCCTACGAGCAGTACTTC.

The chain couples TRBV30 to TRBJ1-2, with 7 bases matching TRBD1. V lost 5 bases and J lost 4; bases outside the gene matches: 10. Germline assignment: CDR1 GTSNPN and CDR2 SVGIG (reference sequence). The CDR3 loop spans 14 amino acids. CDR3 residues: CAWSFRQGGYGYTF. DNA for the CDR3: TGTGCCTGGTCTTTCAGACAGGGTGGCTATGGCTACACCTTC.

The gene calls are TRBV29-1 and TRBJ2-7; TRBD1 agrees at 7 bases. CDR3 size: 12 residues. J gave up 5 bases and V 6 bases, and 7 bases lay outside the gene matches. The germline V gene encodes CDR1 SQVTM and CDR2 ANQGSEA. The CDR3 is CSVEGQLDEQYF. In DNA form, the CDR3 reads TGCAGCGTAGAGGGACAGTTAGACGAGCAGTACTTC.

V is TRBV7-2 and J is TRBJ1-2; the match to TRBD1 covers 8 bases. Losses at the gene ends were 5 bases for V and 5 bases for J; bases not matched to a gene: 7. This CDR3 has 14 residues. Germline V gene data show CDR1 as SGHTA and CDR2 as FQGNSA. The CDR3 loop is CASSRRRTGYGYTF. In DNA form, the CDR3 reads TGTGCCAGCAGCCGAAGAAGGACAGGGTATGGCTACACCTTC. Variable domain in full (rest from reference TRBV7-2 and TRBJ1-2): GAGVSQSPSNKVTEKGKDVELRCDPISGHTALYWYRQSLGQGLEFLIYFQGNSAPDKSGLPSDRFSAERTGGSVSTLTIQRTQQEDSAVYLCASSRRRTGYGYTFGSGTRLTVV.